This T cell receptor beta chain was sequenced in a study of blood T cell repertoires in COVID-19. At the level of the study: From the United States, Italy and Spain came samples of acute and convalescent COVID-19. T cells, B-cell-depleted T cells, or PBMCs supplied cDNA or gDNA.

In the original workflow: For nucleated cells, counts were estimated from reference gene primer amplification. Some clones are missing from TCRdb's copy, which holds only in-frame ones; the method was immunoSEQ multiplex PCR. The D gene and trimming were derived from the DNA, and the V and J assignments and clone size from that table. The sample has approximately 68,000 clones, around 86% seen once. Germline V gives CDR1 SGHTA, CDR2 FQGNSA. Trimming removed 5 bases from V and 3 bases from J, with 11 bases in between. The CDR3 runs to 13 residues. The source is a man between 50 and 59 years old with active COVID-19. Sequenced material: peripheral blood. V is TRBV7-2 and J is TRBJ2-7; D not certain. DNA for the CDR3: TGTGCCAGCAGCCTCCAGTACAGCTACGAGCAGTACTTC. Translating gives CASSLQYSYEQYF.